These T cell receptor beta chains were read from a single sample in a study of shared clonotypes between healthy human individuals. Produced via immunoSEQ multiplex PCR; TCRdb's table is partial and in-frame only. The repertoire consists of about 2 million clones, with approximately 95% occurring once and the leading ten covering under 1.5%. The material sequenced was naive CD8+ T cells sorted from blood. The receptors stem from a man aged 18 to 30 in good health. Both conserved end residues are part of each CDR3. The D gene is left open where the match is weak. Clone size is given for some rows only: seen once, a few or many times, or a class if the clone is expanded.

v_gene	j_gene	d_gene	abundance	CDR3nt	CDR3aa
TRBV13	TRBJ2-7	TRBD2	NA	TGTGCCAGCAGCTTGAGGGCTAGCGGGAGGTATTACGCGTGGCAGTACTTC	CASSLRASGRYYAWQYF
TRBV27	TRBJ2-7	NA	NA	TGTGCCAGCAGTTTTTCCACCTACGAGCAGTACTTC	CASSFSTYEQYF
TRBV28	TRBJ2-7	NA	once	TGTGCCAGCAGTTTCCACAAGAGCTCCTACGAGCAGTACTTC	CASSFHKSSYEQYF
TRBV5-5	TRBJ2-1	NA	NA	TGTGCCAGCAGCTTGGAGGTCCGGGGGTGGGGCGATGAGCAGTTCTTC	CASSLEVRGWGDEQFF
TRBV6-1	TRBJ1-2	NA	NA	TGTGCCAGCAGGGAATTGGGGGGGCTCTATGGCTACACCTTC	CASRELGGLYGYTF
TRBV13	TRBJ2-3	TRBD2	NA	TGTGCCAGCAGCACCTCGGGACTAGCGGGACGGAGCACAGATACGCAGTATTTT	CASSTSGLAGRSTDTQYF
TRBV27	TRBJ1-5	NA	NA	TGTGCCAGCAGTTTACTTTCCCTGGGCCCACGCAATCAGCCCCAGCATTTT	CASSLLSLGPRNQPQHF
TRBV4-1	TRBJ1-4	NA	NA	TGCGCCAGCAGCCCGGAAGGTGGGAGTGAAAAACTGTTTTTT	CASSPEGGSEKLFF
TRBV2	TRBJ2-7	TRBD2	NA	TGTGCCAGCAATCAACCGGGGGGCTACGAGCAGTACTTC	CASNQPGGYEQYF
TRBV25-1	TRBJ1-6	TRBD1	NA	TGTGCCAGCAGTTTGACAGGGGATAATTCACCCCTCCACTTT	CASSLTGDNSPLHF
TRBV7-9	TRBJ2-7	NA	NA	TGTGCCAGCAGCTTAGATGTCTACGAGCAGTACTTC	CASSLDVYEQYF